This TCR beta chain originates from a study of cytomegalovirus exposure and HLA in healthy donors. This clone was seen a single time. A multiplex PCR was run with 60 Vbeta primers and 13 Jbeta primers. Generated by immunoSEQ multiplex PCR, the TCRdb table keeps only in-frame clones and is missing some. Among some 130,000 clones listed, roughly three quarters were seen once. The CDR3 length is 15 residues. From germline, CDR1 is KGHSH and CDR2 LQKENI. V gave up 3 bases and J gave up 6 bases; unmatched junction bases: 7. Specimen: PBMCs. This receptor was identified in a man in his late teens or twenties in good health and CMV-seronegative. J is TRBJ2-3 and V is TRBV18, with 9 bases fitting TRBD1. CDR3 coding DNA: TGTGCCAGCTCACCCTACAGGGGGCGCGTCGATACGCAGTATTTT. Translated, it gives CASSPYRGRVDTQYF.